This TCR beta chain was retrieved from a study of T cell changes during pregnancy in multiple sclerosis. The data were produced by immunoSEQ multiplex PCR, yet TCRdb's version contains in-frame clones alone and is incomplete. Altogether just under 100,000 clones are present, approximately 95% being singletons, with the ten largest covering less than 1%. Specimen: peripheral blood, collected after pregnancy. This sequence originates from a female donor with multiple sclerosis, enrolled in a pregnancy study.

In DNA, the CDR3 is TGCGCCAGCAGCTTGGCTGGGGGGGCCTACAATGAGCAGTTCTTC. Translating it yields CASSLAGGAYNEQFF. The chain is built from TRBV5-1 and TRBJ2-1, with TRBD2 matching 7 bases. Germline V lookup: CDR1 SGHRS, CDR2 YFSETQ. This CDR3 has 15 residues. The ends lost 0 bases at V and 2 bases at J; junction bases unmatched: 2.